This T cell receptor beta chain was captured by sequencing in a study of T cell changes during pregnancy in multiple sclerosis. Profiled with immunoSEQ multiplex PCR; TCRdb holds only in-frame clones, not every one. This sample yields tens of thousands of clones, of which under 95% are seen a single time; more than 1.4% belongs to the top ten. Trimming cost V 0 bases and J 3 bases, with 10 bases left between them. The CDR3 is 15 residues long. Germline V lookup: CDR1 SGHDT, CDR2 YYEEEE. Sample: peripheral blood, taken after pregnancy. This clonotype was obtained from a female donor with multiple sclerosis, enrolled in a pregnancy study. The chain couples TRBV5-6 to TRBJ1-3, with D possibly being TRBD1 (5 bases). The chain's CDR3 is CASSLAGTHGNTIYF. CDR3 nucleotides: TGTGCCAGCAGCTTGGCCGGGACTCATGGAAACACCATATATTTT.